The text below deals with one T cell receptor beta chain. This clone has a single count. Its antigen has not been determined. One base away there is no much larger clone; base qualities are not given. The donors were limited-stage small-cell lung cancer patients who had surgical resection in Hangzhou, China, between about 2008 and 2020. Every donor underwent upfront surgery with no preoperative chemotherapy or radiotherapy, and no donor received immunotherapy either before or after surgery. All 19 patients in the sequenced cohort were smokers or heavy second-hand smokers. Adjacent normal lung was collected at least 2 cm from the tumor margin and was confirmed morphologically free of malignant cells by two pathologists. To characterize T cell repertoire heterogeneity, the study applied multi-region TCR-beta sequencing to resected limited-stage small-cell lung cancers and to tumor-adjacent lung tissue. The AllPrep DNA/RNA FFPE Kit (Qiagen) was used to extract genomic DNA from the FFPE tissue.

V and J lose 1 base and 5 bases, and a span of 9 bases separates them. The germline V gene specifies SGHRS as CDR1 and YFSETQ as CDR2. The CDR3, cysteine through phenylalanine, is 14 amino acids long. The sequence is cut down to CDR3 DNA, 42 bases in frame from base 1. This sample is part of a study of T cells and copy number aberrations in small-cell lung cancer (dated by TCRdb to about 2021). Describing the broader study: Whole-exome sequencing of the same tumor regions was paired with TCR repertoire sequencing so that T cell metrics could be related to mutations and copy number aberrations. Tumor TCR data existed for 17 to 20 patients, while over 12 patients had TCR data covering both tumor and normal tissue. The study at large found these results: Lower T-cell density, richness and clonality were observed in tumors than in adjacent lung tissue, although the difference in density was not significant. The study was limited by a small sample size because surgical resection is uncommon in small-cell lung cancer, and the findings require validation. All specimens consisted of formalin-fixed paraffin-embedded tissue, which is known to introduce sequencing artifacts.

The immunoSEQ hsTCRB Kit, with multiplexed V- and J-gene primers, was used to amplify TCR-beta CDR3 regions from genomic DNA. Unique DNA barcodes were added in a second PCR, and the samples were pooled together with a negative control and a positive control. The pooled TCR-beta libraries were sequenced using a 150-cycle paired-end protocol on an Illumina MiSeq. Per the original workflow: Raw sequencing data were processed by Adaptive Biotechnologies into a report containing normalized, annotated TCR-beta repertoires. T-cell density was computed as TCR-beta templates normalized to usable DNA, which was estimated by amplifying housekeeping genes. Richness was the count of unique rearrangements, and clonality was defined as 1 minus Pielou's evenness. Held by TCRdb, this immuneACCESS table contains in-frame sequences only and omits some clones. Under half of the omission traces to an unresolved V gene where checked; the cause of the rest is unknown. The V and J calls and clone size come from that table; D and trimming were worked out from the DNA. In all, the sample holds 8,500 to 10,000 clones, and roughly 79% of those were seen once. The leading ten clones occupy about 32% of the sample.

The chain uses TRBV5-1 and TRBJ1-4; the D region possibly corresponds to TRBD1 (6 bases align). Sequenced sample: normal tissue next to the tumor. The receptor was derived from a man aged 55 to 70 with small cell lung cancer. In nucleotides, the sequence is TGCGCCAGCAGCTTGACCACAGGGAATGAAAAACTGTTTTTT. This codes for CASSLTTGNEKLFF.